The 16 T cell receptor beta chains listed next were all sequenced from one sample in a study of identical twins. TCRdb re-analysed the 5' RACE reads in MiXCR, keeping a single row per CDR3 protein. The table has roughly 260,000 distinct CDR3 sequences, 11% to 15% seen once. The sample consisted of memory (CD45RO+) T cells sorted from blood. The receptors shown here come from a woman younger than 30 in good health.

There are many counts of this clonotype. The chain has TRBV2 and TRBJ2-1, with D unclear. This CDR3 spans 13 amino acids. CDR1 is SNHLY, CDR2 FYNNEI, per germline. Trimming took 0 bases from V and 6 from J, leaving 6 bases between them. The CDR3 sequence is CASSEAVGNEQFF. In DNA form, the CDR3 reads TGTGCCAGCAGTGAAGCCGTGGGCAATGAGCAGTTCTTC.

The chain employs TRBV20-1 and TRBJ2-5, with TRBD2 matching 12 bases. The CDR3 is 14 residues long. The V gene's germline CDR1 is DFQATT and CDR2 SNEGSKA (reference sequence). V trimming: 3 bases; J trimming: 2 bases; junction bases outside the gene matches: 1. CDR3 region: CSARGTSGQETQYF. DNA of the CDR3: TGCAGTGCTAGGGGGACTAGCGGGCAAGAGACCCAGTACTTC.

This clonotype was recorded at least ten times. The rearrangement joins TRBV7-9 to TRBJ2-3, with unresolved D. This CDR3 region has 12 residues. The germline gives CDR1 SEHNR, CDR2 FQNEAQ (reference sequence). Trimming pared 6 bases from V and 7 bases from J, leaving 11 bases between. In DNA form, the CDR3 reads TGTGCCAGCAGTTATTATCAGAATACGCAGTATTTT. Translation gives CASSYYQNTQYF. Together with reference TRBV7-9 and TRBJ2-3, the CDR3 gives the full variable domain: DTGVSQNPRHKITKRGQNVTFRCDPISEHNRLYWYRQTLGQGPEFLTYFQNEAQLEKSRLLSDRFSAERPKGSFSTLEIQRTEQGDSAMYLCASSYYQNTQYFGPGTRLTVL.

In its sample, this clonotype was seen a few times. The rearrangement links TRBV5-1 to TRBJ2-1; the match to TRBD1 covers 10 bases. J was trimmed by 7 bases and V by 4 bases; bases with no gene match: 5. Germline values: CDR1 SGHRS, CDR2 YFSETQ. The length of the CDR3 is 14 residues. CDR3 sequence (DNA): TGCGCCAGCAGCGGGGGACAGGGGTGGAATGAGCAGTTCTTC. Translated, it gives CASSGGQGWNEQFF.

This clonotype has ten or more counts. DNA for the CDR3: TGTGCCAGCAGTCCCGCTAGTATCTACACCGGGGAGCTGTTTTTT. It codes for CASSPASIYTGELFF. The V gene is TRBV12-3 or TRBV12-4, the J gene TRBJ2-2, with no clear D. With 5 bases removed from V and 3 bases from J, the gap between germline ends came to 13 bases. CDR3 length equals 15 residues.

J is TRBJ2-2 and V is TRBV5-1; no firm D call. Trimming removed 4 bases at V and 7 bases at J, with 11 bases between. This CDR3 spans 13 amino acids. Germline loops: CDR1 SGHRS, CDR2 YFSETQ. CDR3 DNA: TGCGCCAGCAGCGGGGTCTGGATCGGGGAGCTGTTTTTT. It translates to CASSGVWIGELFF.

At least ten counts were recorded for this clonotype. The chain employs TRBV5-1 and TRBJ1-4; D uncertain. The germline V and J ends were trimmed by 1 base and 1 base, with 5 bases remaining between them. Germline values: CDR1 SGHRS, CDR2 YFSETQ. CDR3 length equals 14 residues. CDR3 residues: CASSLLETNEKLFF. The DNA of the CDR3 is TGCGCCAGCAGCTTGCTGGAAACTAATGAAAAACTGTTTTTT.

A few counts support this clonotype. The chain recombines TRBV7-9 with TRBJ1-5, with D possibly being TRBD1 (6 bases). With 1 base removed from V and 11 bases from J, the gap between germline ends came to 9 bases. The germline CDR1 and CDR2 sequences are SEHNR and FQNEAQ (reference sequence). This CDR3 has 12 amino acids. CDR3 nucleotide sequence: TGTGCCAGCAGCTTAGTGGGGGCAGCCCAGCATTTT. It encodes CASSLVGAAQHF.

The chain recombines TRBV20-1 with TRBJ2-1; possibly TRBD2 for D (6 bases). Trimming took 2 bases from V and 8 from J, leaving 16 bases between them. This CDR3 has 14 amino acids. Germline V gene sequence: CDR1 DFQATT, CDR2 SNEGSKA (reference sequence). CDR3 region: CSARRGGGVYEQFF. The CDR3 nucleotides are TGCAGTGCTAGACGGGGAGGAGGGGTCTATGAGCAGTTCTTC.

The rearrangement links TRBV5-1 to TRBJ1-2; D not resolved. The germline gives CDR1 SGHRS, CDR2 YFSETQ. The V and J ends lost 1 base and 5 bases respectively, with 9 bases between them. CDR3 size: 13 residues. The CDR3 DNA follows: TGCGCCAGCAGCTTGCAGGAATTGTATGGCTACACCTTC. This sequence encodes CASSLQELYGYTF.

Ten or more counts support this clonotype. This chain joins TRBV2 and TRBJ1-2; no definite D call. The CDR3 spans 13 residues. CDR1 and CDR2 from the germline V gene are SNHLY and FYNNEI. The germline V and J ends were trimmed by 6 bases and 8 bases, with 16 bases remaining between them. Here the CDR3 DNA reads TGTGCCAGCAGCGCGGACCGAGTGAAGGGCTACACCTTC. Translation gives CASSADRVKGYTF.

This clonotype was recorded many times. V is TRBV12-3 or TRBV12-4 and J is TRBJ1-1; D might be TRBD1 (6 bases). The CDR3 is 17 residues long. V was cut by 6 bases and J by 1 base, with 21 bases left in between. CDR3 region: CASRNLGGLARNTEAFF. The DNA for the CDR3 is TGTGCCAGCAGGAACTTAGGGGGGCTCGCGCGGAACACTGAAGCTTTCTTT.

Notes on this clonotype: The junction departs from germline at one end; a sequencing error may be responsible. V and J are TRBV12-3 or TRBV12-4 and TRBJ2-5; D remains unclear. The CDR3 loop spans 13 amino acids. The CDR3 DNA reads as TGTGCCAGCCGTTTGGACGGCCAAGAGACCCAGTACTTC. Translating gives CASRLDGQETQYF.

This clonotype was detected a few times. V usage is TRBV6-1 and J usage is TRBJ1-1; 8 bases match TRBD1. This CDR3 is built from 15 residues. Germline V gene lookup returns CDR1 MNHNS and CDR2 SASEGT. Germline trimming cut 5 bases from V and 0 bases from J; bases unmatched to any gene: 5. This CDR3 reads CASSRTGFMNTEAFF. The CDR3 nucleotides are TGTGCCAGCAGTCGGACAGGGTTCATGAACACTGAAGCTTTCTTT.

The chain links TRBV20-1 to TRBJ2-3; D is unresolved. Looked up from germline, CDR1 is DFQATT and CDR2 is SNEGSKA (reference sequence). The CDR3 length is 15 residues. V was cut by 1 base and J by 0 bases, with 11 bases left in between. The CDR3 nucleotides read TGCAGTGCTAGAGCTGGGATTAGAAGCACAGATACGCAGTATTTT. It is translated as CSARAGIRSTDTQYF.

The V gene is TRBV5-1, the J gene TRBJ2-3; D may be TRBD2 (6 bases). With 0 bases removed from V and 2 bases from J, the gap between germline ends came to 10 bases. CDR1 and CDR2 from the germline V gene are SGHRS and YFSETQ. The CDR3 is 15 residues long. The CDR3 loop reads CASSLGTTYTDTQYF. The CDR3 DNA reads TGCGCCAGCAGCTTGGGGACTACCTACACAGATACGCAGTATTTT. Drawing the rest from reference TRBV5-1 and TRBJ2-3, the complete variable domain is KAGVTQTPRYLIKTRGQQVTLSCSPISGHRSVSWYQQTPGQGLQFLFEYFSETQRNKGNFPGRFSGRQFSNSRSEMNVSTLELGDSALYLCASSLGTTYTDTQYFGPGTRLTVL.